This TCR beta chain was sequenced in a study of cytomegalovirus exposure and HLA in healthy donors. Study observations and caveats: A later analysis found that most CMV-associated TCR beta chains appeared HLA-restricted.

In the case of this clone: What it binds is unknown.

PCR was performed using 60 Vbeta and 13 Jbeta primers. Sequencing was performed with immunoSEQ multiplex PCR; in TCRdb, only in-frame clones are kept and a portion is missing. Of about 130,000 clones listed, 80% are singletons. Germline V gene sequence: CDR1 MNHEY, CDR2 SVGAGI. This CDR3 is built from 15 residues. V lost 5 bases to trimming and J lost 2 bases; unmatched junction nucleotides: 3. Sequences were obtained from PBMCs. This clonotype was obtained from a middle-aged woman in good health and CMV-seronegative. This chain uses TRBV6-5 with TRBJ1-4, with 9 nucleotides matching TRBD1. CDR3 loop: CASSHRGQTNEKLFF. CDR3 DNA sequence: TGTGCCAGCAGTCACAGGGGGCAGACTAATGAAAAACTGTTTTTT.